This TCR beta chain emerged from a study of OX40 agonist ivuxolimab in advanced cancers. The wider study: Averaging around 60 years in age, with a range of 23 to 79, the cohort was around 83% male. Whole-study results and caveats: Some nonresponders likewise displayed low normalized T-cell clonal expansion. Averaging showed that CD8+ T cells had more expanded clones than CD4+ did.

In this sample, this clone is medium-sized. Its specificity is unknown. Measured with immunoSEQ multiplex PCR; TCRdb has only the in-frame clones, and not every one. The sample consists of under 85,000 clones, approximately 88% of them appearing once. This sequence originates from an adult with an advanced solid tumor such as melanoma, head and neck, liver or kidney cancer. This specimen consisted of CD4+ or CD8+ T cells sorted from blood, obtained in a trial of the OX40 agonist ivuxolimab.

CDR3 region: CASSFNYGYTF. CDR3 coding DNA: TGTGCCAGCAGTTTCAACTATGGCTACACCTTC. The chain links TRBV28 to TRBJ1-2; unclear D gene. Germline CDR1 is MDHEN and CDR2 is SYDVKM. V gave up 3 bases and J gave up 2 bases, with 1 base separating them. The CDR3 runs to 11 residues.